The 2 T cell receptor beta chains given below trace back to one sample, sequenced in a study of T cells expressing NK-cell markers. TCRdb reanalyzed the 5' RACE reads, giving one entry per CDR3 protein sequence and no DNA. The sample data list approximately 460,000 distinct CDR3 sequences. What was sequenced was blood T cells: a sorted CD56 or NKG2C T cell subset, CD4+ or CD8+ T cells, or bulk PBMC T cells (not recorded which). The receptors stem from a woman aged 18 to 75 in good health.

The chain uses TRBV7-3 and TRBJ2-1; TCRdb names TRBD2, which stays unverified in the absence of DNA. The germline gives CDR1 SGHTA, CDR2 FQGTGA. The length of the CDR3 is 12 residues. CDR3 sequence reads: CASGGRLGEQFF.

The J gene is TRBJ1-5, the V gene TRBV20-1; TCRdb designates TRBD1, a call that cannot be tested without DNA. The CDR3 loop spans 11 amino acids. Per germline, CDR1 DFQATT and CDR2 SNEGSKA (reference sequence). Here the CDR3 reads CSAKGGGPQHF.